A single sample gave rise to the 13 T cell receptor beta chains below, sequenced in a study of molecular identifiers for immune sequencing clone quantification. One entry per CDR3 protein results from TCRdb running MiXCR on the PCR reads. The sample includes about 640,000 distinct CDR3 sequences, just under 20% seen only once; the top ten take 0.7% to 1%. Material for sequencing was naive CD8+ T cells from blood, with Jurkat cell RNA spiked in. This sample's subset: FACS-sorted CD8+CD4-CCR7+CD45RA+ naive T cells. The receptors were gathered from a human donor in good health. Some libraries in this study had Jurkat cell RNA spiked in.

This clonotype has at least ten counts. The DNA for the CDR3 is TGTGCCAGCAGCCAAGAAGGTCTATTGGGGGCGAACACTGAAGCTTTCTTT. This encodes CASSQEGLLGANTEAFF. The V gene is TRBV3-1, the J gene TRBJ1-1, with a possible D match to TRBD1 (6 bases). Per the germline V gene, CDR1 is LGHDT and CDR2 is YNNKEL (reference sequence). V lost 0 bases and J lost 1, with 15 bases in between. The CDR3 contains 17 residues.

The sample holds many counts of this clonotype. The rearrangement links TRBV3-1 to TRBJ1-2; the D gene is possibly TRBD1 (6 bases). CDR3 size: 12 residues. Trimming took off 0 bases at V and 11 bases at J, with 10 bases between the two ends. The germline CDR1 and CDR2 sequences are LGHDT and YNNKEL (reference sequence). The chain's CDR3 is CASSQDPGTYTF. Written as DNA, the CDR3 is TGTGCCAGCAGCCAAGATCCCGGGACATACACCTTC.

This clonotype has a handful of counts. CDR3: CASSQELQGAVGELFF. In nucleotides, the CDR3 is TGTGCCAGCAGCCAAGAGTTGCAGGGGGCAGTCGGGGAGCTGTTTTTT. The chain uses TRBV14 and TRBJ2-2, with TRBD1 identical over 8 bases. This CDR3 contains 16 residues. Trimming took 0 bases from V and 7 from J; bases not matched to a gene: 7. Germline CDR1 is SGHDN and CDR2 is FVKESK.

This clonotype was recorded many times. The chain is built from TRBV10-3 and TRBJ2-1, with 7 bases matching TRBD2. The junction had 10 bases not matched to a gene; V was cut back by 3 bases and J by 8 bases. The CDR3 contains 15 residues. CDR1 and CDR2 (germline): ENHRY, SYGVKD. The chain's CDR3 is CAISDPPGGRDEQFF. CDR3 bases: TGTGCCATCAGTGATCCCCCTGGAGGGAGGGATGAGCAGTTCTTC.

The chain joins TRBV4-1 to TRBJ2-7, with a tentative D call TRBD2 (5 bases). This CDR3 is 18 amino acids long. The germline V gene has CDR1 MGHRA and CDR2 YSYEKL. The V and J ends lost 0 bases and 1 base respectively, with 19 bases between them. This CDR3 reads CASSQEARARYSSYEQYF. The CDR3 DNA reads TGCGCCAGCAGCCAAGAAGCGAGGGCCAGATACTCATCCTACGAGCAGTACTTC.

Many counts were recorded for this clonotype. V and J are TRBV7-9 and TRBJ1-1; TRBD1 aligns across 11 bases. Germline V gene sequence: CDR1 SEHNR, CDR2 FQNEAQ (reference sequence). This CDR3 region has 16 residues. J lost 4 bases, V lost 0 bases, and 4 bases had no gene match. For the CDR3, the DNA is TGTGCCAGCAGCTTAGCGAGGACAGGGGGCGGCACTGAAGCTTTCTTT. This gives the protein CASSLARTGGGTEAFF.

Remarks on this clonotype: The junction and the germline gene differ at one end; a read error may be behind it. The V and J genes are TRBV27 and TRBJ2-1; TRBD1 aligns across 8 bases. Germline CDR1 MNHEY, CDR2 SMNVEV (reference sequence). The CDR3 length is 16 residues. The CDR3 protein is CAGSLRGQGNYNEQFF. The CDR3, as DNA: TGTGCCGGCAGTTTACGCGGACAGGGAAACTACAATGAGCAGTTCTTC.

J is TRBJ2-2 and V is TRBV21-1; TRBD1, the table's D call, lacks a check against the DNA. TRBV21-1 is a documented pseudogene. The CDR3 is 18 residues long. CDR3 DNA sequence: TGTGCCAGCAGCAAACATCCTCGACAGGGTTTGAACACCGGGGAGCTGTTTTTT. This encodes CASSKHPRQGLNTGELFF.

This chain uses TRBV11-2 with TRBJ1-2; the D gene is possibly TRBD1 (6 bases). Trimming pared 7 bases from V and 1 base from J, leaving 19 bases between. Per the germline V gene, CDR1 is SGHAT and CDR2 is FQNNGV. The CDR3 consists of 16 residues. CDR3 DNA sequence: TGTGCCAGCAACGAGCTGGGAGGGGGAAATAACTATGGCTACACCTTC. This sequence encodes CASNELGGGNNYGYTF.

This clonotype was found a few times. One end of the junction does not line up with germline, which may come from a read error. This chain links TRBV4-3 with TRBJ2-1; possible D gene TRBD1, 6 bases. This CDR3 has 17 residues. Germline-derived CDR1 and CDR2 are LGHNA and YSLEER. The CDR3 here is CASSQDPPDSTYNEQSF. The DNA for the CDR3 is TGCGCCAGCAGCCAAGATCCCCCGGACAGTACTTACAATGAGCAGTCCTTC.

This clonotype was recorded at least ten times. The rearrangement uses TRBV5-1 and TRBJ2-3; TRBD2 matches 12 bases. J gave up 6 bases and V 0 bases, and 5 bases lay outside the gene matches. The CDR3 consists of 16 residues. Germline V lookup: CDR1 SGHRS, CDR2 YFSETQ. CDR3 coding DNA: TGCGCCAGCAGCTTGGTTCGACTAGCGGGAGATGATACGCAGTATTTT. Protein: CASSLVRLAGDDTQYF.

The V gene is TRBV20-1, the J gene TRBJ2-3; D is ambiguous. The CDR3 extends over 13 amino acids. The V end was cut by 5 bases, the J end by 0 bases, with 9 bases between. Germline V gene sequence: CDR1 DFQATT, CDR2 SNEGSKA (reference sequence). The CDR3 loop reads CSAPLLSTDTQYF. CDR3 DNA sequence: TGCAGTGCTCCCTTACTGAGCACAGATACGCAGTATTTT.

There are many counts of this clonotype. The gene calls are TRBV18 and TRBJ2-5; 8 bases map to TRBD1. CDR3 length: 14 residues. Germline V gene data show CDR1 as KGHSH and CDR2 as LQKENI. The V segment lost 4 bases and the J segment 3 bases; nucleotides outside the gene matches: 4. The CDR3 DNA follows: TGTGCCAGCTCACGAACGGGACAGGAAGAGACCCAGTACTTC. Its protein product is CASSRTGQEETQYF. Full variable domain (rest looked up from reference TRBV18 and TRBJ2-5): NAGVMQNPRHLVRRRGQEARLRCSPMKGHSHVYWYRQLPEEGLKFMVYLQKENIIDESGMPKERFSAEFPKEGPSILRIQQVVRGDSAAYFCASSRTGQEETQYFGPGTRLLVL.